This TCR beta chain was captured in a study of T cell responses to AZD1222 COVID-19 vaccine. Study-wide points: Reports indicate that nearly half of spike-specific TCRs are directed at unmutated variant regions.

This clone was detected only a few times. The antigen remains unidentified. Germline CDR1 SGHAT, CDR2 FQNNGV. The CDR3 is 18 amino acids. V shed 0 bases, J shed 7 bases, and the junction held 11 bases outside the gene matches. Profiled with immunoSEQ multiplex PCR; TCRdb holds only in-frame clones, not every one. The table includes tens of thousands of clones, 70% to 90% detected once. Sequenced material: peripheral blood, taken on day 0 of AZD1222 vaccination. This clonotype was sampled from an adult in good health. V and J are TRBV11-2 and TRBJ1-6; 8 bases are a match to TRBD1. The CDR3 nucleotides are TGTGCCAGCAGCTTAGACAGGGGGCCCAGTTATACGAATTCACCCCTCCACTTT. Translation gives CASSLDRGPSYTNSPLHF.